This paragraph reports one TCR beta chain. The data were taken from a study of blood T cell repertoires in COVID-19. Across the study: Some COVID-19 samples were acute and others convalescent; all came from the United States, Italy and Spain. Sources were T cells, B-cell-depleted T cells, or PBMCs; the material itself was cDNA or gDNA.

Authors' processing steps: Reference gene primer amplification gave nucleated cell count estimates. Data came from immunoSEQ multiplex PCR; TCRdb stores just in-frame clones and leaves some out. The V and J calls and clone size are taken from that table; D and trimming were inferred from the DNA. The table lists about 280,000 clones, approximately 88% of them singletons. Germline V lookup: CDR1 MNHEY, CDR2 SVGAGI. Trimming at V came to 6 bases and at J to 6 bases, leaving 6 bases not matched to a gene. The CDR3 is 13 residues long. This receptor was identified in a man between 18 and 29 years old with active or convalescent COVID-19. This rearrangement joins TRBV6-5 to TRBJ1-2, with 8 bases that match TRBD1. The sequencing sample was made of peripheral blood. In DNA, the CDR3 is TGTGCCAGCAGCCCGGACAGGGAGGATGGCTACACCTTC. Amino acids: CASSPDREDGYTF.